This TCR beta chain came from a study of Ad26.COV2.S vaccination and SARS-CoV-2 variants. Study findings and constraints: People given the vaccine had a wider spike-specific TCR breadth than placebo recipients did. Substantial breadth in spike-specific CD8+ and CD4+ T cell responses was reportedly seen after vaccination.

TCRdb's copy holds only in-frame clones and misses some; the assay was immunoSEQ multiplex PCR. This table has roughly 380,000 clones, around 84% appearing once. Treatment denoted: roughly 19 received Ad26.COV2.S at low or high dose, single or two shots; several received placebo; per-sample allocation not given. Day 63 after the first vaccine or placebo injection was the time point for sampling. In regard to this clone: Its antigen is unidentified.

This CDR3 spans 15 amino acids. CDR1 SGHVS and CDR2 FNYEAQ come from the germline V gene. Trimming left V 2 bases short and J 5 bases short, with 15 bases between. Sequences were derived from peripheral blood, sampled in a trial of Ad26.COV2.S vaccine versus placebo. The chain uses TRBV7-6 and TRBJ2-5, with D possibly being TRBD2 (7 bases). The receptor comes from a person aged 18-60 years who received the Ad26.COV2.S COVID-19 vaccine or a placebo. The CDR3 DNA reads as TGTGCCAGCAGCTTACCTCCGGGGGGCCGGGAGACCCAGTACTTC. Its protein product is CASSLPPGGRETQYF.